This T cell receptor beta chain emerged from a study of OX40 agonist ivuxolimab in advanced cancers. Overall study context: Patients received ivuxolimab, an agonistic anti-OX40 (CD134) antibody.

The junction had 6 bases not matched to a gene; V was cut back by 7 bases and J by 2 bases. This CDR3 contains 15 residues. Per the germline V gene, CDR1 is SQVTM and CDR2 is ANQGSEA. Sequencing was performed with immunoSEQ multiplex PCR; in TCRdb, only in-frame clones are kept and a portion is missing. Of tens of thousands of clones listed, approximately 90% are singletons. Autoimmune disease history or systemic immunosuppression meant exclusion. The chain employs TRBV29-1 and TRBJ2-2, with TRBD2 identical over 11 bases. Specimen: CD4+ or CD8+ T cells sorted from blood, collected in a trial of the OX40 agonist ivuxolimab. This receptor was taken from an adult with an advanced solid tumor such as melanoma, head and neck, liver or kidney cancer. DNA of the CDR3: TGCAGCGCTGGGACTAGCGGAATCAACACCGGGGAGCTGTTTTTT. Translating it yields CSAGTSGINTGELFF.